The 21 T cell receptor beta chains reported below all come from one sample, sequenced in a study of cytomegalovirus exposure and HLA in healthy donors. Primers: 60 Vbeta forward and 13 Jbeta reverse. Method: immunoSEQ multiplex PCR; TCRdb's copy keeps in-frame clones and lacks some. The table includes around 140,000 clones, around a tenth detected once. The sequenced sample was PBMCs. These receptor sequences come from a man aged 50-59 years in good health and CMV-seronegative.

J is TRBJ2-2 and V is TRBV12-5; possible D gene TRBD1, 6 bases. The V gene's germline CDR1 is LGHNT and CDR2 FRNRAP. The CDR3 is 15 amino acids. V lost 6 bases to trimming and J lost 6 bases, with 17 bases between them. CDR3 in DNA: TGTGCTAGTGGATCGGGGCAGGGGACATCCGGGGAGCTGTTTTTT. Protein product: CASGSGQGTSGELFF.

This clone was seen a few times. This CDR3 is CASSLGLAGGNNNEQFF. As DNA, the CDR3 is TGTGCCAGCAGCCTGGGACTAGCGGGGGGGAATAACAATGAGCAGTTCTTC. V usage is TRBV9 and J usage is TRBJ2-1; 16 nucleotides align to TRBD2. V gave up 4 bases and J gave up 5 bases; unmatched junction bases: 6. The CDR3 spans 17 residues. CDR1 and CDR2 from the germline V gene are SGDLS and YYNGEE.

This clone was picked up a small number of times. The chain links TRBV29-1 to TRBJ2-5; the match to TRBD2 covers 10 bases. Germline CDR1 SQVTM, CDR2 ANQGSEA. V gave up 7 bases and J gave up 6 bases; unmatched junction bases: 14. The CDR3 extends over 15 amino acids. Here the CDR3 DNA reads TGCAGCGCTCTAGCGGGAGTCCTTCCGGGGAAGACCCAGTACTTC. This codes for CSALAGVLPGKTQYF.

This clone has only a few counts. This chain links TRBV28 with TRBJ2-7, with no clear D. This CDR3 has 11 amino acids. Between the trimmed V and J ends, which lost 3 bases and 3 bases, there was a span of 3 bases. CDR1 is MDHEN, CDR2 SYDVKM, per germline. The CDR3 loop is CASSFFYEQYF. The CDR3 nucleotides are TGTGCCAGCAGTTTCTTCTACGAGCAGTACTTC.

This clone was observed a handful of times. The chain employs TRBV29-1 and TRBJ1-2, with 8 bases that match TRBD1. V trimming: 6 bases; J trimming: 4 bases; junction bases outside the gene matches: 10. This CDR3 comprises 14 residues. Per the germline V gene, CDR1 is SQVTM and CDR2 is ANQGSEA. The CDR3: CSVLDRVEFYGYTF. The CDR3 DNA follows: TGCAGCGTCCTGGACAGGGTTGAATTCTATGGCTACACCTTC.

This clone was counted between two and nine times. The chain has TRBV10-3 and TRBJ2-3; TRBD1 aligns across 8 bases. The CDR3 is 15 residues long. Germline assignment: CDR1 ENHRY and CDR2 SYGVKD. The ends lost 3 bases at V and 2 bases at J; junction bases unmatched: 4. The DNA of the CDR3 is TGTGCCATCAGTGAAGGGACAGGTCCCACAGATACGCAGTATTTT. Its protein product is CAISEGTGPTDTQYF.

The rearrangement uses TRBV5-1 and TRBJ2-5; 12 bases agree with TRBD1. The CDR3 spans 15 residues. The trim removed 5 bases at V and 1 base at J, leaving 3 bases unmatched. Germline-derived CDR1 and CDR2 are SGHRS and YFSETQ. The CDR3 loop reads CASRGTGGIQETQYF. CDR3 coding DNA: TGCGCCAGCAGGGGGACAGGGGGCATCCAAGAGACCCAGTACTTC. Filled out from reference TRBV5-1 and TRBJ2-5, the complete variable domain reads KAGVTQTPRYLIKTRGQQVTLSCSPISGHRSVSWYQQTPGQGLQFLFEYFSETQRNKGNFPGRFSGRQFSNSRSEMNVSTLELGDSALYLCASRGTGGIQETQYFGPGTRLLVL.

This clone was picked up a small number of times. The DNA of the CDR3 is TGCGCCAGCAGCTTGGATATTGGAGAAGAGACCCAGTACTTC. Its translation is CASSLDIGEETQYF. V gene TRBV5-1 combines with J gene TRBJ2-5; D ambiguous. The CDR3 consists of 14 residues. CDR1 SGHRS and CDR2 YFSETQ come from the germline V gene. Between the trimmed V and J ends, which lost 0 bases and 3 bases, there was a span of 9 bases.

V usage is TRBV2 and J usage is TRBJ2-7; 8 bases line up with TRBD1. The CDR3 has 14 residues. Germline V gives CDR1 SNHLY, CDR2 FYNNEI. Trimming cost V 6 bases and J 2 bases; bases outside gene matches: 6. CDR3 bases: TGTGCCAGCAGCCGGGGACAGGACCCCTACGAGCAGTACTTC. Residues: CASSRGQDPYEQYF.

The chain links TRBV6-5 to TRBJ1-3; a possible D gene is TRBD1 (6 bases). The CDR3 length is 14 residues. V lost 6 bases, J lost 3 bases, and 12 bases lay in between. The germline V gene has CDR1 MNHEY and CDR2 SVGAGI. For the CDR3, the DNA is TGTGCCAGCAGCAGAGGGGGGGTTGGAAACACCATATATTTT. This gives the protein CASSRGGVGNTIYF.

This clone appeared a few times. The chain is built from TRBV19 and TRBJ2-7, with TRBD1 matching 8 bases. The germline gives CDR1 LNHDA, CDR2 SQIVND (reference sequence). The ends lost 5 bases at V and 2 bases at J; junction bases unmatched: 5. The CDR3 length is 14 residues. CDR3 residues: CASSGTGGTYEQYF. The CDR3 coding sequence is TGTGCCAGTAGTGGTACAGGGGGAACCTACGAGCAGTACTTC.

This clone was recorded a few times. The chain uses TRBV9 and TRBJ2-7, with D perhaps TRBD2 (5 bases). CDR1 and CDR2 (germline): SGDLS, YYNGEE. The CDR3 sequence is 13 residues long. V lost 4 bases to trimming and J lost 0 bases, with 8 bases between them. CDR3 DNA: TGTGCCAGCAGCAGGGAGAGCTCCTACGAGCAGTACTTC. Residues: CASSRESSYEQYF.

This clone has only a few counts. The same CDR3 is also encoded by other DNA sequences in this sample. The V call is TRBV2, the J call TRBJ2-3; D may be TRBD2 (6 bases). The CDR3 length is 16 residues. Germline loops: CDR1 SNHLY, CDR2 FYNNEI. V shed 3 bases and J shed 0 bases, with 13 bases lying between them. This CDR3 is CASSDGSSGSTDTQYF. CDR3 nucleotides: TGTGCCAGCAGTGACGGCTCCAGCGGGAGCACAGATACGCAGTATTTT.

CDR3 in amino acids: CASSHPDSISYEQYF. The CDR3 bases are TGTGCCAGCAGCCACCCGGACAGTATTTCCTACGAGCAGTACTTC. This chain links TRBV7-8 with TRBJ2-7, with a weak D call TRBD1 (6 bases). The V end was cut by 5 bases, the J end by 1 base, with 15 bases between. The germline gives CDR1 SGHVS, CDR2 FQNEAQ. The length of the CDR3 is 15 residues.

On this clone itself: The germline gene is not matched at one end of the junction; a read error may be the cause. The chain has TRBV6-1 and TRBJ1-2, with 9 bases aligning to TRBD1. CDR3 size: 17 residues. Germline CDR1 and CDR2: MNHNS and SASEGT. The CDR3, as DNA: TGTGCCAGCAGTGGACAGGGGGTCCTGTTAGCTAACTATGGCTACCCCTTC. Translation: CASSGQGVLLANYGYPF.

The chain joins TRBV11-3 to TRBJ2-1; 9 bases map to TRBD2. The V segment lost 3 bases and the J segment 7 bases; nucleotides outside the gene matches: 13. CDR1 and CDR2 from the germline V gene are SGHNT and YENEEA. This CDR3 has 17 residues. The chain's CDR3 is CASSFQAGGRVRNEQFF. The CDR3 DNA is TGTGCCAGCAGCTTTCAGGCCGGCGGGAGGGTTCGTAATGAGCAGTTCTTC.

This clone was recorded only once. V gene TRBV12-1 combines with J gene TRBJ2-3; TRBD2, the D gene given by the table, was not confirmed from the DNA. TRBV12-1 is classified as a pseudogene. This CDR3 is 17 amino acids long. CDR3 protein: CASHTSGSLTYTDTQYF. DNA of the CDR3: TGTGCCAGCCATACTAGCGGGAGTCTTACCTACACAGATACGCAGTATTTT.

This rearrangement joins TRBV9 to TRBJ2-3; 9 nucleotides agree with TRBD2. V shed 4 bases, J shed 8 bases, and the junction held 8 bases outside the gene matches. The CDR3 loop spans 14 amino acids. CDR1 and CDR2 from the germline V gene are SGDLS and YYNGEE. CDR3 bases: TGTGCCAGCAGCCCCGGGACTAGCACTGGTACGCAGTATTTT. As protein: CASSPGTSTGTQYF.

Of note for this clone: At one boundary the junction diverges from the germline segment, which might be a read error. The chain couples TRBV18 to TRBJ1-3, with D maybe TRBD1 (6 bases). This CDR3 is built from 17 residues. The germline V gene encodes CDR1 KGHSH and CDR2 LQKENI. Here the CDR3 reads CASSPRSGEISGNAIYF. The CDR3 DNA sequence: TGTGCCAGCTCACCACGCTCAGGGGAAATCTCTGGAAACGCCATATATTTT.

This sequence joins TRBV6-1 and TRBJ2-1; TRBD2 agrees at 11 bases. This CDR3 has 15 residues. CDR1 and CDR2 from the germline V gene are MNHNS and SASEGT. Trimming removed 6 bases from V and 11 bases from J; junction bases left unmatched: 12. CDR3 nucleotide sequence: TGTGCCAGCAGACACTCGGGGACTAGCGGCGTGCAGCAGTTCTTC. This codes for CASRHSGTSGVQQFF.

This clone turned up a few times. The V gene is TRBV6-1, the J gene TRBJ1-1; 8 positions agree with TRBD1. With 0 bases clipped from V and 1 base from J, the junction kept 1 base outside the gene matches. The germline V gene has CDR1 MNHNS and CDR2 SASEGT. The CDR3 runs to 15 residues. CDR3 coding DNA: TGTGCCAGCAGTGAAGCTACAGGGGGGAACACTGAAGCTTTCTTT. Translated, it gives CASSEATGGNTEAFF.